The subject of this entry is one T cell receptor beta chain. Germline CDR1 and CDR2: SGHRS and YFSETQ. The CDR3 consists of 16 residues. The junction had 7 bases not matched to a gene; V was cut back by 4 bases and J by 1 base. The sample is drawn from a study of blood T cell repertoires in COVID-19. In the study's own analysis: By means of reference gene primer amplification, nucleated cell counts were estimated. The method was immunoSEQ multiplex PCR; TCRdb's version includes in-frame clones alone and lacks a portion of them. Clone size and V and J calls were adopted from that table, with D and trimming inferred from the DNA. The sample holds 120,000 to 150,000 clones, around 86% seen once.

V and J are TRBV5-1 and TRBJ2-3, with 9 bases fitting TRBD1. This receptor was taken from a middle-aged man who had recovered from COVID-19. Material for sequencing was peripheral blood. CDR3 DNA sequence: TGCGCCAGCAGCCTCCCTGGGGACAGGGGCACAGATACGCAGTATTTT. This gives the protein CASSLPGDRGTDTQYF.